The 27 T cell receptor beta chains in this list originate from one sample, sequenced in a study of regulatory T cells in long-lasting Graves disease. Building the TCR beta libraries relied on iRepertoire HTBI primers, and CDR3 regions underwent Arm-PCR. TCRdb called the multiplex PCR reads again in MiXCR, with one record for every CDR3 protein. Of 400,000 to 550,000 distinct CDR3 sequences listed, around 15% are singletons. Time point reported: newly diagnosed GD, antithyroid drugs for less than 3 months. With RNA extracted from PBMCs as input, the TCR library was made. This sample was shared with a second study, whose subject was T cells in Graves' hyperthyroidism and ophthalmopathy.

Source: peripheral blood mononuclear cells (PBMCs), taken at new diagnosis, from a patient treated with antithyroid drugs. These receptors originate from a woman aged 30 to 39 with Graves disease.

This clonotype was recorded at least ten times. J is TRBJ2-7 and V is TRBV15, with 8 bases fitting TRBD1. V shed 3 bases, J shed 0 bases, and the junction held 7 bases outside the gene matches. Germline loops: CDR1 LNHNV, CDR2 YYDKDF (reference sequence). This CDR3 has 16 amino acids. CDR3 in DNA: TGTGCCACCAGCAGCCTTGTTGGGACAGGCTCCTACGAGCAGTACTTC. This translates into CATSSLVGTGSYEQYF.

There are many counts of this clonotype. The chain links TRBV2 to TRBJ2-7; D is unclear. Between the trimmed V and J ends, which lost 7 bases and 1 base, there was a span of 8 bases. The germline V gene has CDR1 SNHLY and CDR2 FYNNEI. The CDR3 contains 12 residues. CDR3 DNA sequence: TGTGCCAGCAATCCCCAATCCTACGAGCAGTACTTC. Protein sequence: CASNPQSYEQYF.

The chain has TRBV3-1 and TRBJ2-1, with 10 bases identical to TRBD2. This CDR3 comprises 18 residues. Looked up from germline, CDR1 is LGHDT and CDR2 is YNNKEL (reference sequence). The junction had 9 bases not matched to a gene; V was cut back by 1 base and J by 3 bases. This chain's CDR3 is CASSQGRLAGVFYNEQFF. DNA for the CDR3: TGTGCCAGCAGCCAAGGACGGCTAGCGGGAGTCTTCTACAATGAGCAGTTCTTC.

This rearrangement joins TRBV9 to TRBJ1-2; D gene unclear. CDR3 length: 15 residues. The V end was cut by 4 bases, the J end by 4 bases, with 17 bases between. Per germline, CDR1 SGDLS and CDR2 YYNGEE. The CDR3 sequence is CASSPRQGSSYGYTF. CDR3 nucleotide sequence: TGTGCCAGCAGCCCACGACAAGGGTCGAGCTATGGCTACACCTTC.

At least ten counts were recorded for this clonotype. V gene TRBV28 combines with J gene TRBJ2-1, with 8 bases that match TRBD2. The CDR3 covers 14 residues. Looked up from germline, CDR1 is MDHEN and CDR2 is SYDVKM. With 11 bases clipped from V and 0 bases from J, the junction kept 6 bases outside the gene matches. CDR3 nucleotides: TGTGCCGTCGCCGGGACTAGCTCCTACAATGAGCAGTTCTTC. Its translation: CAVAGTSSYNEQFF.

This clonotype was observed many times. This sequence joins TRBV6-1 and TRBJ2-1, with D possibly TRBD1 on 6 matching bases. The length of the CDR3 is 15 residues. Trimming removed 6 bases from V and 5 bases from J, with 17 bases in between. Per germline, CDR1 MNHNS and CDR2 SASEGT. CDR3 coding DNA: TGTGCCAGCAGCTCTACAGGGTCGCTAGACAATGAGCAGTTCTTC. This translates into CASSSTGSLDNEQFF.

This clonotype has ten or more counts. This chain uses TRBV7-8 with TRBJ2-7; 7 nucleotides align to TRBD2. The germline V gene encodes CDR1 SGHVS and CDR2 FQNEAQ. The V and J ends lost 8 bases and 5 bases, in that order; junction bases with no gene match: 6. The CDR3 is 12 amino acids. The DNA of the CDR3 is TGTGCCAGCTGGGCGGGAGCGAACGAGCAGTACTTC. Its translation: CASWAGANEQYF.

This clonotype was found many times. The chain has TRBV20-1 and TRBJ2-7; unclear D gene. The V and J ends lost 1 base and 1 base respectively, with 11 bases between them. Germline CDR1 is DFQATT and CDR2 is SNEGSKA (reference sequence). This CDR3 spans 14 amino acids. CDR3 nucleotide sequence: TGCAGTGCTAGAGCTCCTAGTCGTTCCTACGAGCAGTACTTC. This encodes CSARAPSRSYEQYF.

The V gene is TRBV6-2 or TRBV6-3, the J gene TRBJ1-2; 7 bases map to TRBD1. The ends lost 5 bases at V and 4 bases at J; junction bases unmatched: 10. The CDR3 contains 15 residues. The germline V gene has CDR1 MNHEY and CDR2 SVGEGT. Here the CDR3 reads CASSVPGQRSYGYTF. CDR3 nucleotides: TGTGCCAGCAGTGTCCCGGGACAGCGAAGCTATGGCTACACCTTC.

This clonotype was picked up many times. The chain is built from TRBV28 and TRBJ2-3, with 7 bases fitting TRBD1. Trimming at V came to 9 bases and at J to 0 bases, leaving 6 bases not matched to a gene. Germline V gene sequence: CDR1 MDHEN, CDR2 SYDVKM. The CDR3 sequence is 14 residues long. The CDR3 protein is CASIDRASTDTQYF. CDR3 bases: TGTGCCAGTATCGACAGGGCTAGCACAGATACGCAGTATTTT.

In regard to this clonotype: A far larger clone is only one base removed, so a read error is likely. J is TRBJ2-3 and V is TRBV28, with 11 bases lining up with TRBD2. The end of the DNA is better explained by TRBJ2-5, so the J call may be wrong. The length of the CDR3 is 16 residues. Looked up from germline, CDR1 is MDHEN and CDR2 is SYDVKM. The CDR3: CASSLALAGVKGTQYF. The CDR3 coding sequence is TGTGCCAGCAGTTTAGCACTAGCGGGAGTCAAGGGGACCCAGTACTTC.

The DNA of the CDR3 is TGTGCCAGCAGCGCCGGACTAGCGGGCGCCGAGCAGTACTTC. Residues: CASSAGLAGAEQYF. The V and J genes are TRBV9 and TRBJ2-7; 11 bases are shared with TRBD2. The germline V gene has CDR1 SGDLS and CDR2 YYNGEE. With 3 bases clipped from V and 6 bases from J, the junction kept 5 bases outside the gene matches. The CDR3 is 14 residues long. The variable domain in full, with the rest retrieved from reference TRBV9 and TRBJ2-7, is DSGVTQTPKHLITATGQRVTLRCSPRSGDLSVYWYQQSLDQGLQFLIQYYNGEERAKGNILERFSAQQFPDLHSELNLSSLELGDSALYFCASSAGLAGAEQYFGPGTRLTVT.

This clonotype was observed at least ten times. This rearrangement joins TRBV7-2 to TRBJ2-5; D is unresolved. Trimming took off 2 bases at V and 6 bases at J, with 7 bases between the two ends. CDR3 size: 12 residues. Germline assignment: CDR1 SGHTA and CDR2 FQGNSA. The chain's CDR3 is CASSLYQKTQYF. CDR3 bases: TGTGCCAGCAGCTTATATCAGAAGACCCAGTACTTC.

This clonotype was counted at least ten times. The chain links TRBV12-3 or TRBV12-4 to TRBJ2-3; the D gene is possibly TRBD2 (5 bases). There are 12 residues in the CDR3. Trimming pared 6 bases from V and 4 bases from J, leaving 8 bases between. This CDR3 is CASRKAADTQYF. The CDR3 bases are TGTGCCAGCAGGAAAGCGGCAGATACGCAGTATTTT.

This clonotype was picked up a small number of times. This chain links TRBV4-1 with TRBJ2-1; D is ambiguous. CDR3 length: 14 residues. V lost 2 bases to trimming and J lost 7 bases, with 12 bases between them. The germline V gene encodes CDR1 MGHRA and CDR2 YSYEKL. CDR3 sequence (DNA): TGCGCCAGCAGCCAACCCCTCAGAAGGAATGAGCAGTTCTTC. This encodes CASSQPLRRNEQFF.

This clonotype was seen ten or more times. The V gene is TRBV29-1, the J gene TRBJ2-7; 7 nucleotides align to TRBD1. V lost 0 bases and J lost 5; bases outside the gene matches: 4. Germline V gene lookup returns CDR1 SQVTM and CDR2 ANQGSEA. This CDR3 is built from 13 residues. The CDR3 region has the DNA TGCAGCGTTGAAGATAGGACAGGTGACGAGCAGTACTTC. The encoded protein is CSVEDRTGDEQYF.

This clonotype was counted many times. This rearrangement joins TRBV12-5 to TRBJ1-1, with D unresolved. Germline V gene lookup returns CDR1 LGHNT and CDR2 FRNRAP. The CDR3 runs 16 residues. V lost 0 bases to trimming and J lost 3 bases, with 14 bases between them. The CDR3 region has the DNA TGTGCTAGTGGTTTGGTACGAGGAGGATCGTACACTGAAGCTTTCTTT. Its translation is CASGLVRGGSYTEAFF.

This clonotype was picked up many times. The rearrangement joins TRBV7-9 to TRBJ1-2; possibly TRBD1 for D (5 bases). The CDR3 covers 13 residues. V lost 5 bases, J lost 7 bases, and 14 bases lay in between. Looked up from germline, CDR1 is SEHNR and CDR2 is FQNEAQ (reference sequence). The CDR3 nucleotides are TGTGCCAGCAGCCCTGCGGTGCAGGGTGGCTACACCTTC. As protein: CASSPAVQGGYTF.

At least ten counts were recorded for this clonotype. The J gene is TRBJ1-2, the V gene TRBV28; no clear D gene. Trimming cost V 6 bases and J 4 bases, with 9 bases left between them. The CDR3 has 12 residues. The germline gives CDR1 MDHEN, CDR2 SYDVKM. The CDR3 protein is CASSLETYGYTF. CDR3 DNA sequence: TGTGCCAGCAGCCTCGAGACCTATGGCTACACCTTC.

Only a few counts were recorded for this clonotype. The chain recombines TRBV4-1 with TRBJ1-3, with a possible D match to TRBD1 (6 bases). Trimming cost V 1 base and J 2 bases, with 15 bases left between them. The CDR3 covers 17 residues. Germline CDR1 and CDR2: MGHRA and YSYEKL. CDR3: CASSQALQGPPGNTIYF. CDR3 in DNA: TGCGCCAGCAGCCAAGCTCTACAGGGCCCACCTGGAAACACCATATATTTT.

This clonotype occurred a few times. This CDR3 is missing its conserved last phenylalanine or tryptophan, likely due to a read error. The genes are TRBV6-1 and TRBJ1-2, with 7 bases that match TRBD1. The CDR3 totals 14 residues. Per germline, CDR1 MNHNS and CDR2 SASEGT. The V gene end was trimmed by 5 bases and the J gene end by 4 bases; junction bases not matched to a gene: 7. The CDR3 sequence is CASSPTGAGYGYTL. CDR3 DNA: TGTGCCAGCAGTCCTACAGGGGCTGGCTATGGCTACACCCTC.

Ten or more counts support this clonotype. This chain joins TRBV12-3 or TRBV12-4 and TRBJ1-5; the D gene is possibly TRBD1 (6 bases). This CDR3 has 16 residues. Deletions cut 3 bases from V and 1 base from J, with 13 bases between. CDR3 nucleotide sequence: TGTGCCAGCAGTTTTCTGACAGGAGTCAGCAATCAGCCCCAGCATTTT. As protein: CASSFLTGVSNQPQHF.

This chain uses TRBV6-1 with TRBJ2-1, with 7 bases fitting TRBD2. V shed 11 bases and J 4 bases; nucleotides not matched to a gene: 5. There are 12 residues in the CDR3. Germline values: CDR1 MNHNS, CDR2 SASEGT. CDR3 bases: TGTGCCGCCGCTAGCGGATACAATGAGCAGTTCTTC. It translates to CAAASGYNEQFF.

The table lists this clonotype with many counts. V and J are TRBV28 and TRBJ2-7; D is unclear. There are 17 residues in the CDR3. Germline V gene lookup returns CDR1 MDHEN and CDR2 SYDVKM. Trimming removed 5 bases from V and 0 bases from J, with 20 bases in between. Here the CDR3 DNA reads TGTGCCAGCAGTCCTCCATCTTGGGCCCTGAGCTCCTACGAGCAGTACTTC. Protein sequence: CASSPPSWALSSYEQYF.

This clonotype was seen many times. The chain joins TRBV7-2 to TRBJ1-3; tentative D call: TRBD1 (5 bases). Trimming stripped 5 bases from V and 4 bases from J, with 6 bases between. Germline V gives CDR1 SGHTA, CDR2 FQGNSA. The CDR3 loop spans 12 amino acids. The CDR3 nucleotides read TGTGCCAGCAGCCCAGGGGGAAACACCATATATTTT. Protein: CASSPGGNTIYF.

As regards this clonotype: The junction differs from germline at one of its ends, possibly a read error. The rearrangement uses TRBV7-9 and TRBJ2-2; the D gene could be TRBD1 or TRBD2 (5 bases each). Germline V CDR1 and CDR2: SEHNR, FQNEAQ (reference sequence). CDR3 length: 17 residues. The CDR3, as DNA: TGTGCCAGCAGCGCCAGGGTGGGCCTACCGAACACCGGGGAGCGGTTTTTT. Encoded protein: CASSARVGLPNTGERFF.

This clonotype was found once. Given a much more abundant clone one base away, this may be a read error. The V call is TRBV29-1, the J call TRBJ1-1; D remains ambiguous. The germline V gene encodes CDR1 SQVTM and CDR2 ANQGSEA. Trimming cost V 5 bases and J 3 bases, with 13 bases left between them. The CDR3 is made up of 13 amino acids. DNA for the CDR3: TGCAGCGTTAACATGAACATGGACACTGAAGCTTTCTTT. Translating it yields CSVNMNMDTEAFF. Full variable domain (missing parts from reference TRBV29-1 and TRBJ1-1): SAVISQKPSRDICQRGTSLTIQCQVDSQVTMMFWYRQQPGQSLTLIATANQGSEATYESGFVIDKFPISRPNLTFSTLTVSNMSPEDSSIYLCSVNMNMDTEAFFGQGTRLTVV.